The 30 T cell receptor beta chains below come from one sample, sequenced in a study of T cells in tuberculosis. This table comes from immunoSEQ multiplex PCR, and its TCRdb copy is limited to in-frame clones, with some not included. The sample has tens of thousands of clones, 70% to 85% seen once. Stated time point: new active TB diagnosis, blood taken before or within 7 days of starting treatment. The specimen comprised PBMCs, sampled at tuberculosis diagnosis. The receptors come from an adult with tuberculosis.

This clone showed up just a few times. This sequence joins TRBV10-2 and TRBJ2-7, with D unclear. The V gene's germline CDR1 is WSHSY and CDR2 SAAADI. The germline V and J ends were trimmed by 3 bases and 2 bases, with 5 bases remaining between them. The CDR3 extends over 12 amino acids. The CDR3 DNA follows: TGCGCCAGCAGTGATTATCCCTACGAGCAGTACTTC. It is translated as CASSDYPYEQYF.

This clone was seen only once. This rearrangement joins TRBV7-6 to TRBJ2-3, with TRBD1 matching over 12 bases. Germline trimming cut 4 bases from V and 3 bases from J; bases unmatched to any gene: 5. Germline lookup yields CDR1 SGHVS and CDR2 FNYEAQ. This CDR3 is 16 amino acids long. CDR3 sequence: CASSYGTGGGTDTQYF. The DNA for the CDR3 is TGTGCCAGCAGCTACGGGACAGGGGGCGGAACAGATACGCAGTATTTT. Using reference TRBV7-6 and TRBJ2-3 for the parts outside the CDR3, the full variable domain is GAGVSQSPRYKVTKRGQDVALRCDPISGHVSLYWYRQALGQGPEFLTYFNYEAQQDKSGLPNDRFSAERPEGSISTLTIQRTEQRDSAMYRCASSYGTGGGTDTQYFGPGTRLTVL.

The CDR3 bases are TGTGCCAGCAGCCTTGGGGGGGAGGAGACCCAGTACTTC. It encodes CASSLGGEETQYF. The V call is TRBV5-6, the J call TRBJ2-5, with 7 bases matching TRBD2. J gave up 5 bases and V 4 bases, and 5 bases lay outside the gene matches. This CDR3 is 13 amino acids long. The germline CDR1 and CDR2 sequences are SGHDT and YYEEEE.

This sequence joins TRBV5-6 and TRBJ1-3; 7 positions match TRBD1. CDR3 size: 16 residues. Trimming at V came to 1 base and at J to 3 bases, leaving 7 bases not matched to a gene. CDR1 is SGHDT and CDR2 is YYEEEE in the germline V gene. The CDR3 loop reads CASSLLGTDNGNTIYF. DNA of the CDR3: TGTGCCAGCAGCTTGCTAGGGACAGATAATGGAAACACCATATATTTT.

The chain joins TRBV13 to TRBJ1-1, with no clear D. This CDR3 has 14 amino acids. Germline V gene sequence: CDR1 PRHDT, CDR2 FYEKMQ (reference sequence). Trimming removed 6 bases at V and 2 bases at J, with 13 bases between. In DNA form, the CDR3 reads TGTGCCAGCAGTGACAAGATGGCCAACACTGAAGCTTTCTTT. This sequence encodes CASSDKMANTEAFF.

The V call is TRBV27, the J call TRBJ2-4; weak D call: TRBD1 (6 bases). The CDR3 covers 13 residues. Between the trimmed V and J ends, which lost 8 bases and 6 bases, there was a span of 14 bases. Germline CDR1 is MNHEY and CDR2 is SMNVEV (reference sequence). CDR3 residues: CASSGQGGNIQYF. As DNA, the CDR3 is TGTGCCAGCTCCGGACAAGGGGGAAACATTCAGTACTTC.

DNA for the CDR3: TGTGCCAGCAGACGCGATCTACTAGGTGGAACAGGGGGCGCAACAGATACGCAGTATTTT. Its protein product is CASRRDLLGGTGGATDTQYF. The chain couples TRBV27 to TRBJ2-3, with 9 bases matching TRBD1. Germline loops: CDR1 MNHEY, CDR2 SMNVEV (reference sequence). Trimming removed 6 bases from V and 3 bases from J; junction bases left unmatched: 22. The CDR3 contains 20 residues.

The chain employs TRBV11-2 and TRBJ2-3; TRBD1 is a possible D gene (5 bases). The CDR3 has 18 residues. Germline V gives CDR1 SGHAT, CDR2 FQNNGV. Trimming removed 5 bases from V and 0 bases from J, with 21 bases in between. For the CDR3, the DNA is TGTGCCAGCAGCCTGGGTTTGGGGCGGAAATCTAGCACAGATACGCAGTATTTT. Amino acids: CASSLGLGRKSSTDTQYF.

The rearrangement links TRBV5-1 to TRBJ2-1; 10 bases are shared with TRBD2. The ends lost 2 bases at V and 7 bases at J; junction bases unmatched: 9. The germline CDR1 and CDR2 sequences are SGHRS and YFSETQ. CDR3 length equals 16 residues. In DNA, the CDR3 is TGCGCCAGCAGCTTTCCACCTAGCGGGGGAGGAAATGAGCAGTTCTTC. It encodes CASSFPPSGGGNEQFF.

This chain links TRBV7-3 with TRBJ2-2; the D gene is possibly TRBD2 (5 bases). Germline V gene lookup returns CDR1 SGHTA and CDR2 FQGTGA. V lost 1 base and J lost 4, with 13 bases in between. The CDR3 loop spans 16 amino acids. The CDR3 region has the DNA TGTGCCAGCAGCTTAATAACGGGAATCGGCACCGGGGAGCTGTTTTTT. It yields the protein CASSLITGIGTGELFF.

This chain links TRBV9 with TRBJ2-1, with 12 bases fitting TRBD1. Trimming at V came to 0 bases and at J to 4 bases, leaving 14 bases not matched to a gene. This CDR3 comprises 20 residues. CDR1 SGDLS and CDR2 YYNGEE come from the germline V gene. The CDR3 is CASSVEGTGGLASWYNEQFF. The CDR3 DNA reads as TGTGCCAGCAGCGTAGAAGGGACAGGGGGCTTGGCTAGTTGGTACAATGAGCAGTTCTTC.

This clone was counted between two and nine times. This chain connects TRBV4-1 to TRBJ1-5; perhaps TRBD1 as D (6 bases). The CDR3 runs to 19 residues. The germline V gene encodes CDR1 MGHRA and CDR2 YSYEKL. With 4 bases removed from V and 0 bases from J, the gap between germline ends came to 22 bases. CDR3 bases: TGCGCCAGCAGCCCCGAGGGGGGGGCCCAATACTATAGCAATCAGCCCCAGCATTTT. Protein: CASSPEGGAQYYSNQPQHF.

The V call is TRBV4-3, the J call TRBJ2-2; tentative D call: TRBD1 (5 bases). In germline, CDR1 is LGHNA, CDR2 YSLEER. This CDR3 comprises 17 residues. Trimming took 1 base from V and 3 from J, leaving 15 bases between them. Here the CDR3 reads CASSQGGSHEDTGELFF. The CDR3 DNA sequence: TGCGCCAGCAGCCAAGGGGGCAGTCATGAAGACACCGGGGAGCTGTTTTTT.

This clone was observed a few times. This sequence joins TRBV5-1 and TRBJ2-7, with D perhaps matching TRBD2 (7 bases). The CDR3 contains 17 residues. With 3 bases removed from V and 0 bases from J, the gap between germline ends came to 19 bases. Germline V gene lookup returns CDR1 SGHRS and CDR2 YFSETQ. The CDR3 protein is CASSSGGAGASSYEQYF. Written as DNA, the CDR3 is TGCGCCAGCAGCTCTGGAGGGGCGGGGGCTAGCTCCTACGAGCAGTACTTC.

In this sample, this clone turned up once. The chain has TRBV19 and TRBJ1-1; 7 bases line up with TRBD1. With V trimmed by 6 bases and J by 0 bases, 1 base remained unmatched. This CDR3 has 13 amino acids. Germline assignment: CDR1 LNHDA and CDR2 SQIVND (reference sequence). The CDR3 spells CASSQGVNTEAFF. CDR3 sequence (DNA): TGTGCCAGTAGCCAGGGGGTGAACACTGAAGCTTTCTTT.

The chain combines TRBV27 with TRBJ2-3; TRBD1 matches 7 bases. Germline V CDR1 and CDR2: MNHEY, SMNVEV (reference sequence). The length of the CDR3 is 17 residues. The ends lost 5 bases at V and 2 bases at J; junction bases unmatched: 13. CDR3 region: CASSLTLSDRDTDTQYF. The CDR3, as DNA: TGTGCCAGCAGTCTGACTCTCTCCGACAGGGACACAGATACGCAGTATTTT.

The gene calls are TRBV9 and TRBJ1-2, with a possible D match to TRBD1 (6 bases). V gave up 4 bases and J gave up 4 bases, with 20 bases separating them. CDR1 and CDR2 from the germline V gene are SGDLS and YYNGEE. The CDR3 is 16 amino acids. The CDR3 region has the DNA TGTGCCAGCAGCCTGGCCCTGGCAGGGGCCCCCTATGGCTACACCTTC. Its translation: CASSLALAGAPYGYTF. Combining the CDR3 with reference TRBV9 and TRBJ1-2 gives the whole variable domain DSGVTQTPKHLITATGQRVTLRCSPRSGDLSVYWYQQSLDQGLQFLIQYYNGEERAKGNILERFSAQQFPDLHSELNLSSLELGDSALYFCASSLALAGAPYGYTFGSGTRLTVV.

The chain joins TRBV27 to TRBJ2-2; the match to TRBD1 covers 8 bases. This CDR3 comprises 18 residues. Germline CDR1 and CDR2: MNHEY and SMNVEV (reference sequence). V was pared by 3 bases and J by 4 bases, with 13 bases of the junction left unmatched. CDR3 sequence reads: CASSFGTGHPGFTGELFF. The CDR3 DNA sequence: TGTGCCAGCAGTTTCGGGACAGGACACCCCGGCTTCACCGGGGAGCTGTTTTTT.

CDR3 nucleotide sequence: TGTGCCAGCAGCCCCCTCGCGGGGGAGAATGAGCAGTTCTTC. It specifies CASSPLAGENEQFF. The chain has TRBV9 and TRBJ2-1; 7 bases match TRBD2. This CDR3 region has 14 residues. The ends lost 4 bases at V and 7 bases at J; junction bases unmatched: 8. Per germline, CDR1 SGDLS and CDR2 YYNGEE.

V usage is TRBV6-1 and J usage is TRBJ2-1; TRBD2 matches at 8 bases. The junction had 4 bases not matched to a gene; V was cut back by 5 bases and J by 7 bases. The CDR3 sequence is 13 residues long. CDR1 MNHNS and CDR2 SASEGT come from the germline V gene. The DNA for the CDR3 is TGTGCCAGCAGTTTCGGGAGGGGGAATGAGCAGTTCTTC. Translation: CASSFGRGNEQFF.

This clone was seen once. Here the CDR3 reads CASNLRDRSSRGGELFF. CDR3 in DNA: TGTGCCAGTAACCTTAGGGACAGGAGTTCCCGGGGCGGGGAGCTGTTTTTT. The chain combines TRBV19 with TRBJ2-2; 8 positions match TRBD1. The CDR3 totals 17 residues. CDR1 is LNHDA, CDR2 SQIVND, per germline (reference sequence). J was trimmed by 7 bases and V by 7 bases; bases with no gene match: 17.

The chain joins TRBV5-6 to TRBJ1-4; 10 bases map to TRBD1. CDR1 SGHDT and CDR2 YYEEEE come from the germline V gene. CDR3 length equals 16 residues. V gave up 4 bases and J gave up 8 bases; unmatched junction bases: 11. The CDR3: CASSGDRGRLGEKLFF. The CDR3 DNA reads TGTGCCAGCAGCGGGGACAGGGGAAGATTAGGAGAAAAACTGTTTTTT.

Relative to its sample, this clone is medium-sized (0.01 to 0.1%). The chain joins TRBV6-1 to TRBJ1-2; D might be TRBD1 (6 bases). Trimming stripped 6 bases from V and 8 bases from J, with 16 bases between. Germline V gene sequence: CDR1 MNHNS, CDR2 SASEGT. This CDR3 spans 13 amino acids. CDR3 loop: CASSVRDIRGYTF. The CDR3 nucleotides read TGTGCCAGCAGCGTCCGGGACATTCGGGGCTACACCTTC.

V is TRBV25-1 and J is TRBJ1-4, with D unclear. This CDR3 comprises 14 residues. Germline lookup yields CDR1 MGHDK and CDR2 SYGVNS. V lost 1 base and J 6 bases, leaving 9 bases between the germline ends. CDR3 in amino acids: CASSELSGYEKLFF. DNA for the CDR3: TGTGCCAGCAGTGAATTATCGGGTTATGAAAAACTGTTTTTT.

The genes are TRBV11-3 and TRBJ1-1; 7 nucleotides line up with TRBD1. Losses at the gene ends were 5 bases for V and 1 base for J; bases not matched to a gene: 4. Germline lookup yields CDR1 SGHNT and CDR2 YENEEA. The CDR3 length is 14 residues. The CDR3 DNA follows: TGTGCCAGCAGCCCCCAGGGGGAGAACACTGAAGCTTTCTTT. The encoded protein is CASSPQGENTEAFF.

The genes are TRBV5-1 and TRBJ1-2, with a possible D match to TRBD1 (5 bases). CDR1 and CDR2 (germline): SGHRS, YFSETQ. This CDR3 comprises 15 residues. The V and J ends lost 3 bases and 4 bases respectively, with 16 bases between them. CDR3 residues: CASSSRGGDSYGYTF. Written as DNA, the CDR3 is TGCGCCAGCAGCTCCCGCGGGGGGGATAGCTATGGCTACACCTTC. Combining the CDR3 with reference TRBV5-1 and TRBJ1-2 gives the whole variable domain KAGVTQTPRYLIKTRGQQVTLSCSPISGHRSVSWYQQTPGQGLQFLFEYFSETQRNKGNFPGRFSGRQFSNSRSEMNVSTLELGDSALYLCASSSRGGDSYGYTFGSGTRLTVV.

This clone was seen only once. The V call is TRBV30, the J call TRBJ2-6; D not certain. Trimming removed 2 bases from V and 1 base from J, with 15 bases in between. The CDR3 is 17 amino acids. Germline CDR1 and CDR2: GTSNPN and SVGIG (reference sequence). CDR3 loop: CAWSTRWAVSGANVLTF. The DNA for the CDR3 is TGTGCCTGGAGTACCCGGTGGGCTGTATCTGGGGCCAACGTCCTGACTTTC.

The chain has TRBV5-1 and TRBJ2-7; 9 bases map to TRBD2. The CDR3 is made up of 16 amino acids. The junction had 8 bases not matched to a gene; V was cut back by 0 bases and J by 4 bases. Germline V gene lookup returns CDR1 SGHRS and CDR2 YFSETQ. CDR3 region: CASSLEGIAGAYEQYF. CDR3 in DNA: TGCGCCAGCAGCTTGGAAGGGATAGCGGGAGCTTACGAGCAGTACTTC. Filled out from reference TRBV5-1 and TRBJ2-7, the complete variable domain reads KAGVTQTPRYLIKTRGQQVTLSCSPISGHRSVSWYQQTPGQGLQFLFEYFSETQRNKGNFPGRFSGRQFSNSRSEMNVSTLELGDSALYLCASSLEGIAGAYEQYFGPGTRLTVT.

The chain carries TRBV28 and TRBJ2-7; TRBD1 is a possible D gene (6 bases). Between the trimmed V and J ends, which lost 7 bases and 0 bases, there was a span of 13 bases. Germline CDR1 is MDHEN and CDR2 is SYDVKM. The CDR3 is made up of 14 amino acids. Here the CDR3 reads CASTFLDSSYEQYF. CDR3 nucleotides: TGTGCCAGCACCTTCCTGGACAGCTCCTACGAGCAGTACTTC.

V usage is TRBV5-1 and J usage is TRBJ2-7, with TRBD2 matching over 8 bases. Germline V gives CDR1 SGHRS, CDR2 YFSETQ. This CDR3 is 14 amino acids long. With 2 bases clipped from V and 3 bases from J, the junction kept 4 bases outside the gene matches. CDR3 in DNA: TGCGCCAGCAGCTTTAGCGGGGCCTTCTACGAGCAGTACTTC. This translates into CASSFSGAFYEQYF.